This TCR beta chain was identified during a study of cytomegalovirus exposure and HLA in healthy donors. Study observations and caveats: When analyzed later, a missense DCLRE1C variant was found to be linked to TCR beta V- and J-gene trimming.

The PCR made use of 60 Vbeta and 13 Jbeta primers. Sequencing used immunoSEQ multiplex PCR; TCRdb keeps in-frame clones, though not all of them. The sample lists 150,000 to 200,000 clones; 84% were seen once. With regard to this clone: Its antigen is as yet unknown.

The CDR3 extends over 15 amino acids. Looked up from germline, CDR1 is LNHDA and CDR2 is SQIVND (reference sequence). V gave up 2 bases and J gave up 5 bases, with 12 bases separating them. Sequences were obtained from PBMCs. The V call is TRBV19, the J call TRBJ2-2; D might be TRBD1 (6 bases). This receptor was taken from a man aged 18 to 30 in good health and CMV-seronegative. The CDR3 nucleotides read TGTGCCAGTAGTATAACCCGGACAGTTACCGGGGAGCTGTTTTTT. As protein: CASSITRTVTGELFF.